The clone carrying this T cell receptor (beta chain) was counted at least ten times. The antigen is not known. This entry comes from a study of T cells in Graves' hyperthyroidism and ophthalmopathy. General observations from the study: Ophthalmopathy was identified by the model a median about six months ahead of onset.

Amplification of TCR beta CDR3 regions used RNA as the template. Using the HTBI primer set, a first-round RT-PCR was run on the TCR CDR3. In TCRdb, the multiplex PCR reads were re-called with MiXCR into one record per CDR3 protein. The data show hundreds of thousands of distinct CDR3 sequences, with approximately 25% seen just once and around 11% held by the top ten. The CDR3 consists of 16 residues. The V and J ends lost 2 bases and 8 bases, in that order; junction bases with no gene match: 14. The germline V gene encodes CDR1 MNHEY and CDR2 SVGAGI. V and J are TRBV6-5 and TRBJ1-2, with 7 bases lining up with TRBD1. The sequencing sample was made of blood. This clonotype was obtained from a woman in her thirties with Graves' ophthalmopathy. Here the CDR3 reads CASSYLRGETYKGYTF. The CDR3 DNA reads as TGTGCCAGCAGTTACCTCAGGGGGGAGACCTATAAGGGCTACACCTTC.